The clone carrying this T cell receptor (beta chain) showed up just once. The data stem from a study of technical replicates of blood from a few donors. Trimming took off 7 bases at V and 2 bases at J, with 12 bases between the two ends. Germline-derived CDR1 and CDR2 are SNHLY and FYNNEI. CDR3 size: 15 residues. The assay was immunoSEQ multiplex PCR, and TCRdb's table has in-frame clones only and misses some. The table has about 76,000 clones, 90% to 95% seen once. The sequencing input was T cells isolated from PBMCs. The genes are TRBV2 and TRBJ2-6; D perhaps matches TRBD1 (6 bases). The sequence was obtained from a human donor in good health. The CDR3 bases are TGTGCCAGCACGACAGGTCTCACTGGGGCCAACGTCCTGACTTTC. Protein: CASTTGLTGANVLTF.